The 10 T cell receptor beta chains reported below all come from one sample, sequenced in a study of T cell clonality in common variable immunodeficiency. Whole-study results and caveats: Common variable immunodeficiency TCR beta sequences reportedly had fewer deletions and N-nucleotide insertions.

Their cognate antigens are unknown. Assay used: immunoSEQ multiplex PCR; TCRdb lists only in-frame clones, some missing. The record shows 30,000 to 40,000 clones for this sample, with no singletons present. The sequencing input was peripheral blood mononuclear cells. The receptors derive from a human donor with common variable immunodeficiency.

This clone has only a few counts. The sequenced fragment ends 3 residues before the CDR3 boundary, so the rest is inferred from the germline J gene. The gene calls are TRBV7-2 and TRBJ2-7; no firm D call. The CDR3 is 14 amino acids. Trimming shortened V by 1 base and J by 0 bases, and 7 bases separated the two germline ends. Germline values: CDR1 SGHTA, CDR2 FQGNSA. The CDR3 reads CASSLGGTSYEQYF. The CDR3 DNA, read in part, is TGTGCCAGCAGCTTAGGTGGCACCTCCTACGAG. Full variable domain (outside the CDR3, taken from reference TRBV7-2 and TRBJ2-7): GAGVSQSPSNKVTEKGKDVELRCDPISGHTALYWYRQSLGQGLEFLIYFQGNSAPDKSGLPSDRFSAERTGGSVSTLTIQRTQQEDSAVYLCASSLGGTSYEQYFGPGTRLTVT.

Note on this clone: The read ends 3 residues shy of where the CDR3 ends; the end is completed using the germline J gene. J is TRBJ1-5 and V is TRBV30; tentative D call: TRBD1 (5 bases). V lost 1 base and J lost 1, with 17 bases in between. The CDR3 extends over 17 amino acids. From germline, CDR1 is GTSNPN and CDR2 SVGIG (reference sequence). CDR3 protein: CAWSESRGVMSNQPQHF. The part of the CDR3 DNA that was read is TGTGCCTGGAGTGAGTCGCGGGGGGTTATGAGCAATCAGCCC.

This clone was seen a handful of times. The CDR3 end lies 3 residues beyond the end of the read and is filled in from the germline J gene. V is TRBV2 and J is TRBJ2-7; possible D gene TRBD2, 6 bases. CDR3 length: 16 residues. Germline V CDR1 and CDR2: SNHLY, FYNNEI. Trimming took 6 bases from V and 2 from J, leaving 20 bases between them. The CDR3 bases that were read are TGTGCCAGCAGAACACTGGACGGCGGGGCGACCTACGAG. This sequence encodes CASRTLDGGATYE. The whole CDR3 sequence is CASRTLDGGATYEQYF. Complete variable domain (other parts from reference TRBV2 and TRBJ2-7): EPEVTQTPSHQVTQMGQEVILRCVPISNHLYFYWYRQILGQKVEFLVSFYNNEISEKSEIFDDQFSVERPDGSNFTLKIRSTKLEDSAMYFCASRTLDGGATYEQYFGPGTRLTVT.

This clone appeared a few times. The CDR3 sequence: CASSLGDSHSYEQYF. The covered CDR3 bases are TGTGCCAGCAGCTTAGGGGACTCGCACTCCTACGAG. The chain recombines TRBV7-9 with TRBJ2-7; tentative D call: TRBD2 (6 bases). The read finishes 3 residues shy of the CDR3 end, and the germline J gene is used to complete it. The V end was cut by 1 base, the J end by 0 bases, with 10 bases between. Germline values: CDR1 SEHNR, CDR2 FQNEAQ (reference sequence). CDR3 size: 15 residues.

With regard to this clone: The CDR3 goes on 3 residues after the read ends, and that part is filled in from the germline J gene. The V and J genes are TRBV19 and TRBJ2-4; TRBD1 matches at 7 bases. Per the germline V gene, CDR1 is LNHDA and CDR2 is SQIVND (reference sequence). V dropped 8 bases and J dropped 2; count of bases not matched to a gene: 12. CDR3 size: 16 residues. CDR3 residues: CASRHTGVVPKNIQYF. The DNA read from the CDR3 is TGTGCCAGTCGACACACAGGGGTTGTGCCCAAAAACATT. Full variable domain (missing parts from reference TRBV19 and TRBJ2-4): DGGITQSPKYLFRKEGQNVTLSCEQNLNHDAMYWYRQDPGQGLRLIYYSQIVNDFQKGDIAEGYSVSREKKESFPLTVTSAQKNPTAFYLCASRHTGVVPKNIQYFGAGTRLSVL.

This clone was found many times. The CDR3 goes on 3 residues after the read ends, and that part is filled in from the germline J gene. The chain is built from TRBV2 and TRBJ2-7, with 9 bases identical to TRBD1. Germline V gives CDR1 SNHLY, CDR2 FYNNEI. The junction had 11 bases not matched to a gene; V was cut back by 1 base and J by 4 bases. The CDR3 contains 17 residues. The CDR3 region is CASSEGTGAALGYEQYF. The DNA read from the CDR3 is TGTGCCAGCAGTGAAGGGACAGGGGCCGCCTTGGGGTACGAG.

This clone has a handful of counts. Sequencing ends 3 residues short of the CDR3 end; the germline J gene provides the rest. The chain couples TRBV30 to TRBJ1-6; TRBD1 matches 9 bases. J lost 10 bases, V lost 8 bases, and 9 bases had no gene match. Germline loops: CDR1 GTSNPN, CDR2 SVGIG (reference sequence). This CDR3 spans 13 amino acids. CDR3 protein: CAASDRGESPLHF. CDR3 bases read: TGTGCCGCTTCGGACAGGGGAGAATCACCC. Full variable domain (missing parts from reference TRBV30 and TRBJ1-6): SQTIHQWPATLVQPVGSPLSLECTVEGTSNPNLYWYRQAAGRGLQLLFYSVGIGQISSEVPQNLSASRPQDRQFILSSKKLLLSDSGFYLCAASDRGESPLHFGNGTRLTVT.

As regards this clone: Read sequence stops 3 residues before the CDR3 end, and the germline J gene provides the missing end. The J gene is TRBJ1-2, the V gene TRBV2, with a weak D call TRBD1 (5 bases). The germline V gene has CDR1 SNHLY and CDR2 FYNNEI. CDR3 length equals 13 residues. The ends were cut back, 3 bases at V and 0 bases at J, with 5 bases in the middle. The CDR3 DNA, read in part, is TGTGCCAGCAGTGAGACAGCTAACTATGGC. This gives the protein CASSETANYG. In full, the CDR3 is CASSETANYGYTF.

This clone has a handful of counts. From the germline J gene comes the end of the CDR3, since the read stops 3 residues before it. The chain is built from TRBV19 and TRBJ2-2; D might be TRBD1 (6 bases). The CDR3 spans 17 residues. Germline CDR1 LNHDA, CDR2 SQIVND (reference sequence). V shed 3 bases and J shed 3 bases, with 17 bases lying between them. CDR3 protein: CASSMTPQAGDTGELFF. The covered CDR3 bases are TGTGCCAGTAGTATGACCCCCCAGGCAGGGGACACCGGGGAG. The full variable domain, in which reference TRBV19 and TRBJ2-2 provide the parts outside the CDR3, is DGGITQSPKYLFRKEGQNVTLSCEQNLNHDAMYWYRQDPGQGLRLIYYSQIVNDFQKGDIAEGYSVSREKKESFPLTVTSAQKNPTAFYLCASSMTPQAGDTGELFFGEGSRLTVL.

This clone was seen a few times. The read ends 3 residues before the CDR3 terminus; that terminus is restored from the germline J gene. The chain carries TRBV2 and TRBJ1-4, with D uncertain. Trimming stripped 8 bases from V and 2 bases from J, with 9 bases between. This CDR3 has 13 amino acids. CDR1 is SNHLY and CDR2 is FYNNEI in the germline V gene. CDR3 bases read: TGTGCCAGCTGTACCGGTACTAATGAAAAA. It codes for CASCTGTNEK. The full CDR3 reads CASCTGTNEKLFF.